These 14 T cell receptor beta chains share one sample of origin, sequenced in a study of T-cell reconstitution after alpha-beta-depleted transplantation in children. This sample's TCRbeta library carried unique molecular identifier barcodes. TCRdb passed the PCR reads through MiXCR, listing each CDR3 protein once. This sample has 200,000 or so distinct CDR3 sequences, with 6.3% found just once. The material sequenced was PBMCs, taken before TCRalphabeta/CD19-depleted stem cell transplant. The receptors derive from a girl under two years old with combined immunodeficiency, due to receive a stem cell transplant.

The sample holds many counts of this clonotype. V and J are TRBV9 and TRBJ1-3; 8 nucleotides match TRBD1. V was clipped by 3 bases and J by 5 bases; unmatched bases: 10. In germline, CDR1 is SGDLS, CDR2 YYNGEE. This CDR3 has 16 residues. CDR3 DNA sequence: TGTGCCAGCAGCGCAGACAGGGGAACCGAACGAAACACCATATATTTT. It specifies CASSADRGTERNTIYF.

The sample holds many counts of this clonotype. J is TRBJ1-1 and V is TRBV12-3 or TRBV12-4, with 7 bases fitting TRBD1. V shed 3 bases, J shed 3 bases, and the junction held 10 bases outside the gene matches. The CDR3 loop spans 16 amino acids. CDR3 sequence reads: CASSLAVTGVDTEAFF. The CDR3 nucleotides are TGTGCCAGCAGTTTGGCCGTAACAGGGGTGGACACTGAAGCTTTCTTT.

This clonotype was observed at least ten times. This chain connects TRBV7-9 to TRBJ2-1; 10 positions agree with TRBD1. CDR3 size: 15 residues. Germline CDR1 is SEHNR and CDR2 is FQNEAQ (reference sequence). V shed 4 bases and J 7 bases; nucleotides not matched to a gene: 7. CDR3 nucleotides: TGTGCCAGCAGCTCCTCGGGACAGGGGACGAATGAGCAGTTCTTC. It yields the protein CASSSSGQGTNEQFF.

This clonotype was seen many times. This sequence joins TRBV6-2 or TRBV6-3 and TRBJ1-1, with D possibly matching TRBD1 (5 bases). The CDR3 sequence is 13 residues long. Germline V gene data show CDR1 as MNHEY and CDR2 as SVGEGT. The germline V and J ends were trimmed by 7 bases and 0 bases, with 9 bases remaining between them. CDR3 in DNA: TGTGCCAGCACCTGGGGGATGAACACTGAAGCTTTCTTT. As protein: CASTWGMNTEAFF.

This clonotype was seen many times. The J gene is TRBJ2-1, the V gene TRBV3-1; 7 nucleotides match TRBD1. Germline-derived CDR1 and CDR2 are LGHDT and YNNKEL (reference sequence). This CDR3 is built from 15 residues. With 0 bases clipped from V and 7 bases from J, the junction kept 6 bases outside the gene matches. CDR3 residues: CASSQEPTGHNEQFF. CDR3 nucleotide sequence: TGTGCCAGCAGCCAAGAACCGACAGGGCATAATGAGCAGTTCTTC.

The table lists this clonotype with many counts. The V gene is TRBV4-1, the J gene TRBJ2-1; 8 positions agree with TRBD2. This CDR3 is built from 12 residues. Germline V gene data show CDR1 as MGHRA and CDR2 as YSYEKL. The ends lost 2 bases at V and 15 bases at J; junction bases unmatched: 6. Here the CDR3 reads CASSQTGGHPFF. The CDR3 DNA reads TGCGCCAGCAGCCAAACGGGGGGGCATCCGTTCTTC.

There are many counts of this clonotype. The rearrangement joins TRBV3-1 to TRBJ2-1; D is perhaps TRBD2 (6 bases). The CDR3 length is 14 residues. V gave up 2 bases and J gave up 6 bases, with 11 bases separating them. CDR1 is LGHDT, CDR2 YNNKEL, per germline (reference sequence). The CDR3 DNA is TGTGCCAGCAGCCAATTCGGGAGTGGCAATGAGCAGTTCTTC. Protein: CASSQFGSGNEQFF.

V is TRBV28 and J is TRBJ1-2; D gene unclear. Germline CDR1 reads MDHEN; CDR2 reads SYDVKM. Trimming removed 3 bases from V and 4 bases from J, with 15 bases in between. The CDR3 is 15 amino acids. The CDR3 region has the DNA TGTGCCAGCAGTTTCAGCCGGCAGACGCTCTATGGCTACACCTTC. This encodes CASSFSRQTLYGYTF.

This clonotype has more than one count but fewer than ten. This sequence joins TRBV20-1 and TRBJ1-5; D possibly corresponds to TRBD1 (6 bases). V was cut by 3 bases and J by 6 bases, with 21 bases left in between. The germline CDR1 and CDR2 sequences are DFQATT and SNEGSKA (reference sequence). The CDR3 length is 16 residues. CDR3: CSASLLSDLGGQPQHF. CDR3 bases: TGCAGTGCTAGTCTCTTATCGGACTTAGGGGGTCAGCCCCAGCATTTT.

The table lists this clonotype with many counts. The chain joins TRBV5-5 to TRBJ2-5; a weak D match, TRBD1 (6 bases). V was pared by 3 bases and J by 0 bases, with 12 bases between. Germline-derived CDR1 and CDR2 are SGHKS and YYEKEE (reference sequence). The length of the CDR3 is 15 residues. CDR3 coding DNA: TGTGCCAGCAGCTATACAGGGTTCTACCAAGAGACCCAGTACTTC. Translation gives CASSYTGFYQETQYF.

Ten or more counts support this clonotype. The genes are TRBV28 and TRBJ1-1; tentatively, D is TRBD1 (6 bases). V was trimmed by 4 bases and J by 2 bases, leaving 14 bases between them. The CDR3 extends over 15 amino acids. CDR1 and CDR2 (germline): MDHEN, SYDVKM. The CDR3 coding sequence is TGTGCCAGCAGTTCCCCCTCCAGGGGAAACACTGAAGCTTTCTTT. Amino acids: CASSSPSRGNTEAFF.

Ten or more counts support this clonotype. The V call is TRBV7-9, the J call TRBJ1-5; a weak D match, TRBD1 (6 bases). Germline V gene lookup returns CDR1 SEHNR and CDR2 FQNEAQ (reference sequence). V gave up 1 base and J gave up 12 bases, with 22 bases separating them. The CDR3 has 16 residues. As DNA, the CDR3 is TGTGCCAGCAGCTTAGAGGGGGGGTCGGGCGTCGAATTCCAGCATTTT. This gives the protein CASSLEGGSGVEFQHF. Looking up the rest from reference TRBV7-9 and TRBJ1-5 gives the full variable domain: DTGVSQNPRHKITKRGQNVTFRCDPISEHNRLYWYRQTLGQGPEFLTYFQNEAQLEKSRLLSDRFSAERPKGSFSTLEIQRTEQGDSAMYLCASSLEGGSGVEFQHFGDGTRLSIL.

In this sample, this clonotype turned up many times. The chain recombines TRBV27 with TRBJ2-1; D is possibly TRBD1 (6 bases). The germline V gene encodes CDR1 MNHEY and CDR2 SMNVEV (reference sequence). CDR3 length equals 13 residues. The V gene lost 6 bases and the J gene lost 6 bases, with 12 bases spanning the gap. CDR3 nucleotides: TGTGCCAGCAGATACGGACAGTTCAATGAGCAGTTCTTC. This encodes CASRYGQFNEQFF.

This clonotype showed up many times. The chain is built from TRBV7-2 and TRBJ2-1; 9 bases match TRBD1. The V segment lost 3 bases and the J segment 6 bases; nucleotides outside the gene matches: 6. The CDR3 runs 15 residues. CDR1 is SGHTA and CDR2 is FQGNSA in the germline V gene. The CDR3 spells CASSFEGTGFNEQFF. The CDR3 DNA reads as TGTGCCAGCAGCTTTGAGGGGACAGGGTTCAATGAGCAGTTCTTC.